This T cell receptor beta chain was retrieved from a study of early T cells in non-severe SARS-CoV-2 infection. This clonotype was detected only a few times. Germline CDR1 and CDR2: SGHDT and YYEEEE. The V and J ends lost 4 bases and 2 bases, in that order; junction bases with no gene match: 21. The CDR3 extends over 20 amino acids. Each cDNA molecule carried a unique molecular identifier. TCRdb processed the 5' RACE reads anew with MiXCR; each CDR3 protein has one entry. This sample has about 83,000 distinct CDR3 sequences, with 11% to 15% found just once. The origin of this receptor is an adult who was a healthcare worker with PCR-confirmed SARS-CoV-2 infection or an uninfected control (not recorded which). V gene TRBV5-6 combines with J gene TRBJ2-3; TRBD2 aligns across 8 bases. The sequenced material came from whole blood. Written as DNA, the CDR3 is TGTGCCAGCAGCCCGGGAGGGTCCGGCGGAAGGTACTTTGACACAGATACGCAGTATTTT. Its protein is CASSPGGSGGRYFDTDTQYF.